The TCR beta chain described here comes from a study of blood T cell repertoires in COVID-19. Study as a whole: Acute and convalescent COVID-19 specimens originated in the United States, Italy and Spain.

Sequencing used immunoSEQ multiplex PCR; TCRdb keeps in-frame clones, though not all of them. The table includes around 63,000 clones, less than 75% detected once. The CDR3 contains 14 residues. Germline V lookup: CDR1 SGHAT, CDR2 FQNNGV. V lost 5 bases to trimming and J lost 7 bases, with 12 bases between them. The V and J genes are TRBV11-2 and TRBJ1-6; possible D gene TRBD1, 5 bases. This clonotype was obtained from a woman aged 50 to 60 with active or convalescent COVID-19. Specimen: peripheral blood. The CDR3 region is CASSRDRSNSPLHF. CDR3 DNA: TGTGCCAGCAGCCGAGACAGATCCAATTCACCCCTCCACTTT.